This T cell receptor (beta chain) originates from a study of shared clonotypes between healthy human individuals (dated by TCRdb to 2018 to 2020). Notes on the research overall: The cohort included three men and a couple of women between 18 and 49 years of age. Per donor, three plates each were used for CD4 naive and CD4 memory, two for CD8 naive, and one for CD8 memory. To estimate repertoire size and how much clonotypes are shared between individuals, the study performed deep sequencing of blood TCR repertoires from 4 to 6 healthy adults. To increase sequencing depth and limit assay-specific biases, TCR repertoire library preparation and sequencing were carried out by different laboratories using diverse techniques. Leukapheresis yielded between about 0.94 and 8.9 billion PBMCs per donor. Overall study results and their limits: Estimated clonotype richness was generally larger for naive than for memory subsets. Compared with non-shared clonotypes, the clonotypes found in all four sorted-subset donors had higher generation probabilities. Pairwise subsampling led to the expectation that sequencing depth would affect the degree of clonotype sharing among donors. Sampling was restricted to blood, and TCR repertoires in tissue are likely to differ from TCR repertoires in blood. Rarefaction of sorted-subset datasets indicated incomplete sequencing despite the large sequencing depth. When a handful of donors were compared, the shared fraction of clonotypes was around 5% for naive CD4, less than 4% for naive CD8, 2.3% for memory CD4, and roughly 0.4% for memory CD8. The genetic and exposure-history diversity represented was limited by the small number of donors.

CD8 naive samples were CD45RO-negative cells positively selected for CCR7, giving a CD45RA+CCR7+ population that excluded TemRA cells. The donors were healthy, HIV-negative adults who had no recently reported acute infections or vaccinations. Only Caucasian adults living in Nashville, Tennessee, USA were represented among the donors. Blood was collected by leukapheresis, and PBMCs were isolated by Ficoll-Histopaque density gradient centrifugation and then cryopreserved in liquid nitrogen vapor phase. Purity and quantity of every magnetically sorted T cell population were checked by analytical flow cytometry. Genomic DNA was isolated from every sorted fraction and measured by UV absorbance on a Nanodrop 2000c. Using the deep immunoSEQ assay, multiplex PCR amplified TCR CDR3 regions from genomic DNA. Extracted genomic DNA from each cell subset was distributed evenly across all wells of several immunoSEQ 96-well plates, and each plate was treated as a replicate. For sorted subsets, 150 to 250 ng of genomic DNA, equivalent to 30,000 or so T cell genomes, went into each replicate PCR. Purified libraries were quantified with a Qubit 3.0 fluorometer, sized on a Bioanalyzer 2100, and re-quantified with the KAPA Library Quantification kit. Each immunoSEQ 96-well plate was sequenced on its own single-read 150-cycle Illumina NextSeq 550 flow cell. The authors' analysis ran thus. Because the immunoSEQ output included only junctional sequences and no quality scores, the filtering could not be the same as the filtering used for full-length reads. To assign V/J genes and CDR3, sequences were annotated using PyIR, a Python wrapper for IgBLAST v1.9, with IMGT germline references. Reads were filtered out if the reads had weak V/J assignments (E-value above 1e-6), no CDR3, stop codons, out-of-frame junctions, or ambiguous translated residues. A V3J clonotype was defined by an identical inferred V gene, J gene, and CDR3 amino acid sequence. The percentage overlap between two repertoires was calculated by dividing the number of shared unique clonotypes by the size of the smaller repertoire. Richness of each repertoire was evaluated using RTK rarefaction, the Chao1 estimator, and Recon v2.1 estimates of unobserved clonotypes. Generation probabilities were computed with OLGA for all TCRbeta clonotypes obtained by the gDNA method from several donors. TCRdb retrieved this table from immuneACCESS and kept in-frame rearrangements only. Not all clones are present; in checked studies, unresolved V genes account for under half, and no reason is known for the remainder. D and trimming were read from the DNA, whereas the V and J calls and clone size are those reported in that table. Present in this sample are about 2,200,000 clones, more than 85% of which were seen just once. The ten largest clones take up under 2% of the sample.

About this clone itself: What antigen it recognizes has not been identified. No base quality information exists; no much larger clone differs at one position.

The CDR3 sequence holds 13 residues, the cysteine and phenylalanine included. The retained sequence is limited to the CDR3, 39 bases, with the frame set at the first base. Looking up the germline V gene (reference sequence) yields CDR1 LNHNV and CDR2 YYDKDF. Relative to germline, V is 8 bases shorter and J is 2 bases shorter, with 12 bases between their ends. The specimen sequenced was naive CD8+ T cells from PBMCs. The cell subset or site label for this specimen denotes: CD45RA+CCR7+. Recombination connected TRBV15 to TRBJ1-1; the D gene is perhaps TRBD1, from 5 matching bases. This TCR was sampled from a man in his late teens or twenties in good health. Some clones in this sample may be carry-over from other donors' samples. The nucleotide sequence reads as follows: TGTGCCACCGCCCAGGGAGACAACACTGAAGCTTTCTTT. This gives the protein CATAQGDNTEAFF.